Following are 14 T cell receptor beta chains from one sample sequenced in a study of blood T cell repertoires in COVID-19. Data came from immunoSEQ multiplex PCR; TCRdb stores just in-frame clones and leaves some out. The sample lists 280,000 or so clones, around 86% occurring once. Sequenced input: peripheral blood. The source is a woman in her 30s who had recovered from COVID-19.

V and J are TRBV11-2 and TRBJ2-4, with 9 bases aligning to TRBD1. V was clipped by 5 bases and J by 13 bases; unmatched bases: 9. This CDR3 is 13 amino acids long. The germline V gene has CDR1 SGHAT and CDR2 FQNNGV. The CDR3 reads CASSPLGDRDQYF. The CDR3 DNA reads as TGTGCCAGCAGCCCTCTTGGGGACAGGGACCAGTACTTC.

A note on this clone: This CDR3 is also generated by other DNA sequences in the sample. The chain employs TRBV11-2 and TRBJ2-2; no clear D gene. Germline loops: CDR1 SGHAT, CDR2 FQNNGV. Trimming shortened V by 1 base and J by 4 bases, and 4 bases separated the two germline ends. CDR3 length equals 13 residues. CDR3 DNA: TGTGCCAGCAGCTTAGCGGGCACCGGGGAGCTGTTTTTT. Translating gives CASSLAGTGELFF.

The CDR3 loop reads CASRPGGSSYEQYF. Here the CDR3 DNA reads TGTGCCAGCAGGCCGGGTGGTAGCTCCTACGAGCAGTACTTC. J is TRBJ2-7 and V is TRBV28, with no clear D. Trimming pared 6 bases from V and 0 bases from J, leaving 12 bases between. This CDR3 has 14 residues. Germline V lookup: CDR1 MDHEN, CDR2 SYDVKM.

CDR3 DNA: TGTGCCAGCAGTTTTGCGGGGCTGAGCACAGATACGCAGTATTTT. Residues: CASSFAGLSTDTQYF. The chain combines TRBV28 with TRBJ2-3, with D possibly matching TRBD2 (6 bases). Trimming pared 3 bases from V and 0 bases from J, leaving 10 bases between. This CDR3 region has 15 residues. Germline V lookup: CDR1 MDHEN, CDR2 SYDVKM.

The chain employs TRBV6-5 and TRBJ2-3, with 7 bases identical to TRBD2. This CDR3 region has 12 residues. V shed 8 bases, J shed 6 bases, and the junction held 5 bases outside the gene matches. Germline loops: CDR1 MNHEY, CDR2 SVGAGI. CDR3 sequence reads: CASGGGRDTQYF. The CDR3 DNA is TGTGCCAGCGGGGGGGGAAGGGATACGCAGTATTTT.

The rearrangement uses TRBV3-1 (or the pseudogene TRBV3-2) and TRBJ2-7; 7 bases fit TRBD1. The V and J ends lost 2 bases and 12 bases, in that order; junction bases with no gene match: 7. The germline V gene has CDR1 LGHDT and CDR2 YNNKEL (reference sequence). The CDR3 runs 12 residues. CDR3 in amino acids: CASSQPQGSAYF. CDR3 DNA: TGTGCCAGCAGCCAACCACAGGGGAGTGCGTACTTC.

The CDR3 spells CASSPSGYGYTF. In nucleotides, the CDR3 is TGTGCCAGCAGTCCCTCAGGTTATGGCTACACCTTC. The chain has TRBV6-5 and TRBJ1-2; the D is unclear. The CDR3 contains 12 residues. CDR1 and CDR2 from the germline V gene are MNHEY and SVGAGI. V was shortened by 5 bases and J by 5 bases, with 9 bases between the two germline ends.

The genes are TRBV27 and TRBJ2-3; 8 nucleotides line up with TRBD2. The CDR3 is made up of 17 amino acids. From germline, CDR1 is MNHEY and CDR2 SMNVEV (reference sequence). The V gene end was trimmed by 5 bases and the J gene end by 0 bases; junction bases not matched to a gene: 10. The CDR3 bases are TGTGCCAGCAGTCCTCGACATAGCGGGGCTAGCACAGATACGCAGTATTTT. It encodes CASSPRHSGASTDTQYF.

This chain joins TRBV27 and TRBJ1-2; the D is unclear. Germline V CDR1 and CDR2: MNHEY, SMNVEV (reference sequence). Trimming stripped 2 bases from V and 0 bases from J, with 13 bases between. This CDR3 contains 16 residues. CDR3 protein: CASSLVFRPTNYGYTF. The CDR3 DNA reads TGTGCCAGCAGTTTAGTTTTCAGGCCTACTAACTATGGCTACACCTTC.

This sequence joins TRBV11-2 and TRBJ2-2, with D maybe TRBD2 (5 bases). Trimming removed 5 bases from V and 0 bases from J, with 10 bases in between. The length of the CDR3 is 15 residues. The V gene's germline CDR1 is SGHAT and CDR2 FQNNGV. CDR3 coding DNA: TGTGCCAGCAGCGGACTCTTCGCGAACACCGGGGAGCTGTTTTTT. The encoded protein is CASSGLFANTGELFF.

The V gene is TRBV9, the J gene TRBJ1-1, with D unclear. Germline V gene sequence: CDR1 SGDLS, CDR2 YYNGEE. CDR3 size: 14 residues. Trimming took off 5 bases at V and 0 bases at J, with 11 bases between the two ends. The CDR3 region is CASSNDGMNTEAFF. For the CDR3, the DNA is TGTGCCAGCAGTAACGATGGCATGAACACTGAAGCTTTCTTT.

This chain links TRBV28 with TRBJ2-7; a possible D gene is TRBD1 (6 bases). Germline CDR1 reads MDHEN; CDR2 reads SYDVKM. The CDR3 length is 14 residues. Trimming removed 3 bases from V and 2 bases from J, with 11 bases in between. The CDR3 DNA sequence: TGTGCCAGCAGTTTCGGGGACACAACCTACGAGCAGTACTTC. Amino acids: CASSFGDTTYEQYF.

J is TRBJ1-3 and V is TRBV3-1 (or the pseudogene TRBV3-2); D is undetermined. Germline V gene lookup returns CDR1 LGHDT and CDR2 YNNKEL (reference sequence). This CDR3 contains 15 residues. V lost 3 bases to trimming and J lost 0 bases, with 9 bases between them. The CDR3 nucleotides read TGTGCCAGCAGCCACCTACAGATCTCTGGAAACACCATATATTTT. This gives the protein CASSHLQISGNTIYF.

J is TRBJ1-3 and V is TRBV5-1; the match to TRBD1 covers 9 bases. Germline values: CDR1 SGHRS, CDR2 YFSETQ. V was pared by 6 bases and J by 0 bases, with 4 bases of the junction left unmatched. The CDR3 is 15 residues long. The CDR3 DNA is TGCGCCAGCACCCAGACAGGGGGCTCTGGAAACACCATATATTTT. Its protein product is CASTQTGGSGNTIYF. The full variable domain, completed using reference TRBV5-1 and TRBJ1-3, is KAGVTQTPRYLIKTRGQQVTLSCSPISGHRSVSWYQQTPGQGLQFLFEYFSETQRNKGNFPGRFSGRQFSNSRSEMNVSTLELGDSALYLCASTQTGGSGNTIYFGEGSWLTVV.